This TCR beta chain was retrieved from a study of blood T cell repertoires in COVID-19. V shed 6 bases, J shed 2 bases, and the junction held 6 bases outside the gene matches. The CDR3 is 15 residues long. In germline, CDR1 is MDHEN, CDR2 SYDVKM. Profiling relied on immunoSEQ multiplex PCR, and the TCRdb table lists in-frame clones only, not all of them. The profile shows about 270,000 clones, around 90% of them singletons. The study drew participants aged about 18 to 95 years from under 30 US areas. The TCR originated in a woman in her twenties or thirties with acute COVID-19. V gene TRBV28 combines with J gene TRBJ2-7; 11 bases map to TRBD1. The material sequenced was PBMCs or T cells enriched from blood (not recorded which). The CDR3 DNA reads TGTGCCAGCAGGCCTGGGACAGGGGGACCCTACGAGCAGTACTTC. Residues: CASRPGTGGPYEQYF.